This T cell receptor (beta chain) was recovered during a study of cytomegalovirus exposure and HLA in healthy donors. This clone turned up a few times. PCR was performed using 60 Vbeta and 13 Jbeta primers. Clones were read by immunoSEQ multiplex PCR, and TCRdb kept only the in-frame ones, dropping some. This table has about 160,000 clones, less than 90% appearing once. CDR3 size: 16 residues. CDR1 and CDR2 (germline): LGHNT, FRNRAP. The V gene lost 2 bases and the J gene lost 7 bases, with 18 bases spanning the gap. The chain carries TRBV12-5 and TRBJ2-1, with D possibly TRBD1 on 6 matching bases. The receptor's source is a male donor in good health and CMV-seropositive. Sample: PBMCs. CDR3 nucleotides: TGTGCTAGTGGTTTGTGGTTCGGTCAGGGGTTGAATGAGCAGTTCTTC. This gives the protein CASGLWFGQGLNEQFF.